This TCR beta chain emerged from a study of CD8+ T cells in alopecia areata. The V gene's germline CDR1 is LGHNA and CDR2 YSLEER. The CDR3 has 13 amino acids. The V and J ends lost 2 bases and 5 bases respectively, with 7 bases between them. This sample's treatment: oral pan-JAK inhibitor, 5-10 mg twice daily. TCR sequencing used cDNA made by reverse transcription of extracted RNA. Some clones are missing from TCRdb's copy, which holds only in-frame ones; the method was immunoSEQ multiplex PCR. The table records about 39,000 clones, roughly 65% of them present only once. The chain couples TRBV4-3 to TRBJ2-1; D call uncertain. The TCR sequence derives from a human donor with alopecia areata. The specimen was CD8+ T cells sorted from blood, collected at week 4, from a patient treated with tofacitinib. The CDR3 region has the DNA TGCGCCAGCAGCCAATACCTTAACAATGAGCAGTTCTTC. Its protein is CASSQYLNNEQFF.